The rows below give T cell receptor beta chains drawn from one sample of a study of cytomegalovirus exposure and HLA in healthy donors. The assay was immunoSEQ multiplex PCR, and TCRdb's table has in-frame clones only and misses some. The sample contains 120,000 to 150,000 clones, about 79% of which appear only once. Sample: PBMCs. The receptors were sampled from a male donor in good health and CMV-seronegative. CDR3s include the opening cysteine and the closing phenylalanine or tryptophan. Each record gives: clone size, V gene, D gene, J gene, CDR3 protein, CDR3 DNA. D genes are given only for firm matches. Clone size appears in some rows only: once, few, many, or a class for an expanded clone.

.	TRBV7-3	TRBD2	TRBJ2-1	CASSFSAGVNEQFF	TGTGCCAGCAGCTTCTCTGCGGGAGTTAATGAGCAGTTCTTC
.	TRBV6-5	TRBD2	TRBJ2-5	CASSFGRSGETQYF	TGTGCCAGCAGTTTCGGGAGGTCCGGAGAGACCCAGTACTTC
once	TRBV7-8	.	TRBJ2-3	CASSPSGTSLVRTDTQYF	TGTGCCAGCAGCCCATCCGGGACTTCTTTGGTTAGGACAGATACGCAGTATTTT
once	TRBV27	TRBD1	TRBJ2-1	CASSLDRASSYNEQFF	TGTGCCAGCAGTCTCGACAGGGCTAGCTCCTACAATGAGCAGTTCTTC
many	TRBV5-4	TRBD2	TRBJ2-7	CASSFLAGDEQYF	TGTGCCAGCAGCTTCCTAGCGGGAGACGAGCAGTACTTC
few	TRBV9	TRBD2	TRBJ2-3	CASSVGTSGNTDTQYF	TGTGCCAGCAGCGTAGGGACTAGCGGGAATACAGATACGCAGTATTTT
.	TRBV10-3	.	TRBJ1-2	CAISEWAGGVGYTF	TGTGCCATCAGTGAGTGGGCCGGGGGAGTAGGCTACACCTTC
.	TRBV4-3	TRBD2	TRBJ2-3	CASSQASGPSTDTQYF	TGCGCCAGCAGCCAAGCTAGCGGGCCGAGCACAGATACGCAGTATTTT
.	TRBV30	.	TRBJ2-7	CAWSTDPRRASRRNEQYF	TGTGCCTGGAGTACCGACCCACGGAGGGCTAGTCGTCGGAACGAGCAGTACTTC
few	TRBV19	.	TRBJ1-1	CASSIQGRRTEAFF	TGTGCCAGTAGTATCCAGGGGCGACGGACTGAAGCTTTCTTT
.	TRBV7-9	.	TRBJ1-4	CASSTVQANEKLFF	TGTGCCAGCAGCACCGTTCAGGCAAATGAAAAACTGTTTTTT
.	TRBV29-1	TRBD1	TRBJ1-2	CSVVGQGGNYGYTF	TGCAGCGTTGTAGGACAGGGGGGTAACTATGGCTACACCTTC
.	TRBV6-4	.	TRBJ2-1	CASSERERAIYNEQFF	TGTGCCAGCAGTGAGAGGGAGCGGGCCATCTACAATGAGCAGTTCTTC
.	TRBV19	TRBD2	TRBJ2-1	CASSKREGLNEQFF	TGTGCCAGTAGTAAGCGGGAGGGACTAAATGAGCAGTTCTTC
.	TRBV28	.	TRBJ1-2	CASSFPGVANYGYTF	TGTGCCAGCAGTTTTCCAGGGGTCGCTAACTATGGCTACACCTTC
.	TRBV9	.	TRBJ1-5	CASSVEPGSQPQHF	TGTGCCAGCAGCGTAGAACCGGGATCGCAGCCCCAGCATTTT
.	TRBV27	.	TRBJ2-1	CASSYSFSYNEQFF	TGTGCCAGCAGTTATTCCTTCTCCTACAATGAGCAGTTCTTC
.	TRBV7-2	.	TRBJ1-1	CASSINLGSTEAFF	TGTGCCAGCAGCATAAACTTAGGGAGCACTGAAGCTTTCTTT
.	TRBV28	.	TRBJ1-2	CASSKRRGLDYGYTF	TGTGCCAGCAGTAAACGGAGGGGTTTGGACTATGGCTACACCTTC
few	TRBV19	TRBD2	TRBJ2-7	CASSISSGAYEQYF	TGTGCCAGTAGTATTTCTAGCGGGGCCTACGAGCAGTACTTC
.	TRBV10-2	.	TRBJ1-5	CASSDREYQPQHF	TGCGCCAGCAGTGACAGGGAATACCAGCCCCAGCATTTT